One and the same sample provided the 29 T cell receptor beta chains below, sequenced in a study of blood T cells in healthy people across ages. Alongside a J-beta primer mix, a sample-barcoded 5' primer served in a second PCR lasting about 7 to 12 cycles. TCRdb re-called the 5' RACE reads with MiXCR, one entry per CDR3 protein. This table holds about 1.7 million distinct CDR3 sequences, over 25% found once. Input material: blood. The receptors here all came from a woman in her 30s in good health.

This clonotype occurred once. One end of the junction fails to match germline, which may point to a read error. The J gene is TRBJ2-6, the V gene TRBV11-2; 8 positions match TRBD1. The CDR3 has 16 amino acids. Germline CDR1 reads SGHAT; CDR2 reads FQNNGV. CDR3 nucleotide sequence: TGTGCCAGCAGCTTGAGCGCAGGGGGCGGGGCCAACGTCATGACTTTC. Amino acid sequence: CASSLSAGGGANVMTF.

CDR3 coding DNA: TGCAGCGCGGATAAAGTTAACTATGGCTACACCTTC. Encoded protein: CSADKVNYGYTF. The chain is built from TRBV29-1 and TRBJ1-2; D unresolved. V dropped 7 bases and J dropped 1 base, with 10 bases sitting between them. Germline loops: CDR1 SQVTM, CDR2 ANQGSEA. There are 12 residues in the CDR3.

This chain connects TRBV7-8 to TRBJ2-1, with 8 bases matching TRBD2. Trimming cost V 4 bases and J 2 bases; bases outside gene matches: 4. The CDR3 consists of 15 residues. Germline assignment: CDR1 SGHVS and CDR2 FQNEAQ. Written as DNA, the CDR3 is TGTGCCAGCAGCTCCCGGACTAGCCCCTACAATGAGCAGTTCTTC. Its translation is CASSSRTSPYNEQFF.

This clonotype occurred a few times. V is TRBV7-2 and J is TRBJ2-3; D possibly matches TRBD1 or TRBD2 (5 bases each). Looked up from germline, CDR1 is SGHTA and CDR2 is FQGNSA. The CDR3 is 17 residues long. V was shortened by 4 bases and J by 6 bases, with 23 bases between the two germline ends. DNA for the CDR3: TGTGCCAGCAGCTCGACGACTCGGGGTTCTAAGGGGGATACGCAGTATTTT. Its protein product is CASSSTTRGSKGDTQYF.

The sample holds a few counts of this clonotype. The genes are TRBV27 and TRBJ2-5; TRBD1 matches 9 bases. CDR3 size: 14 residues. CDR1 is MNHEY and CDR2 is SMNVEV in the germline V gene (reference sequence). Germline trimming cut 5 bases from V and 4 bases from J; bases unmatched to any gene: 5. The CDR3 region is CASSGVTGGETQYF. CDR3 nucleotides: TGTGCCAGCAGTGGAGTGACAGGGGGAGAGACCCAGTACTTC.

This clonotype has a handful of counts. The CDR3 DNA reads TGCGCCAGCAGCGAGCCGACAGGGAGCAGCTACGAGCAGTACTTC. Its translation: CASSEPTGSSYEQYF. The rearrangement uses TRBV5-1 and TRBJ2-7; the match to TRBD1 covers 7 bases. Germline values: CDR1 SGHRS, CDR2 YFSETQ. The junction had 10 bases not matched to a gene; V was cut back by 4 bases and J by 3 bases. The CDR3 has 15 residues.

The chain carries TRBV5-1 and TRBJ1-1; D is possibly TRBD1 (5 bases). CDR1 and CDR2 (germline): SGHRS, YFSETQ. Trimming cost V 7 bases and J 1 base, with 17 bases left between them. The CDR3 totals 15 residues. This CDR3 reads CASRKQGGPNTEAFF. CDR3 bases: TGCGCCAGCCGAAAGCAGGGAGGCCCGAACACTGAAGCTTTCTTT.

This chain links TRBV7-2 with TRBJ2-5, with TRBD2 identical over 11 bases. Germline CDR1 is SGHTA and CDR2 is FQGNSA. This CDR3 has 15 amino acids. The ends lost 6 bases at V and 4 bases at J; junction bases unmatched: 7. CDR3 nucleotide sequence: TGTGCCAGCAGTCCGACTAGCGGGACACGAGAGACCCAGTACTTC. It is translated as CASSPTSGTRETQYF.

This clonotype was detected many times. The genes are TRBV6-6 and TRBJ2-5; D perhaps matches TRBD2 (6 bases). The length of the CDR3 is 15 residues. V was clipped by 4 bases and J by 1 base, with 13 bases between them. CDR1 MNHNY and CDR2 SVGAGI come from the germline V gene (reference sequence). The CDR3 here is CASSSGLSGQETQYF. The CDR3 DNA sequence: TGTGCCAGCAGTTCCGGACTATCGGGCCAAGAGACCCAGTACTTC.

J is TRBJ2-2 and V is TRBV7-7; no firm D call. This CDR3 has 15 amino acids. Germline CDR1 reads SSHAT; CDR2 reads FNYEAQ (reference sequence). The V gene lost 0 bases and the J gene lost 6 bases, with 11 bases spanning the gap. The CDR3 region has the DNA TGTGCCAGCAGCTTAGCCTTCTCTGGGGCCGGGGAGCTGTTTTTT. It translates to CASSLAFSGAGELFF. The full variable domain, its missing parts supplied by reference TRBV7-7 and TRBJ2-2, is GAGVSQSPRYKVTKRGQDVTLRCDPISSHATLYWYQQALGQGPEFLTYFNYEAQPDKSGLPSDRFSAERPEGSISTLTIQRTEQRDSAMYRCASSLAFSGAGELFFGEGSRLTVL.

There are a few counts of this clonotype. The J gene is TRBJ2-3, the V gene TRBV6-6, with a weak D call TRBD1 (6 bases). The CDR3 has 16 amino acids. Per the germline V gene, CDR1 is MNHNY and CDR2 is SVGAGI (reference sequence). Trimming removed 2 bases at V and 4 bases at J, with 16 bases between. DNA of the CDR3: TGTGCCAGCAGTTACAGGACAGCTAGACAATCAGATACGCAGTATTTT. Translating gives CASSYRTARQSDTQYF.

This clonotype turned up a few times. The CDR3 sequence is CASRKGTSDLNEQFF. The CDR3, as DNA: TGTGCCAGCAGGAAAGGGACTAGCGATCTCAATGAGCAGTTCTTC. This rearrangement joins TRBV2 to TRBJ2-1, with 10 bases identical to TRBD2. With V trimmed by 6 bases and J by 6 bases, 8 bases remained unmatched. Germline V gene lookup returns CDR1 SNHLY and CDR2 FYNNEI. This CDR3 contains 15 residues. Full variable domain (missing parts from reference TRBV2 and TRBJ2-1): EPEVTQTPSHQVTQMGQEVILRCVPISNHLYFYWYRQILGQKVEFLVSFYNNEISEKSEIFDDQFSVERPDGSNFTLKIRSTKLEDSAMYFCASRKGTSDLNEQFFGPGTRLTVL.

The chain joins TRBV12-3 or TRBV12-4 to TRBJ2-1; the match to TRBD2 covers 14 bases. The V and J ends lost 6 bases and 5 bases, in that order; junction bases with no gene match: 6. The CDR3 is 16 amino acids. CDR3 sequence: CASRLTSGGVNNEQFF. DNA for the CDR3: TGTGCCAGCAGGCTGACTAGCGGGGGGGTTAACAATGAGCAGTTCTTC.

This clonotype was counted a few times. This sequence joins TRBV4-3 and TRBJ1-2, with unresolved D. V was shortened by 2 bases and J by 6 bases, with 13 bases between the two germline ends. The CDR3 spans 14 residues. The germline V gene encodes CDR1 LGHNA and CDR2 YSLEER. The CDR3 sequence: CASSQNPGRDGYTF. The DNA of the CDR3 is TGCGCCAGCAGCCAAAATCCCGGGAGGGATGGCTACACCTTC.

This clonotype was picked up many times. The chain is built from TRBV12-5 and TRBJ2-5; tentatively, D is TRBD1 (5 bases). CDR3 length: 13 amino acids. Germline V gives CDR1 LGHNT, CDR2 FRNRAP. V was cut by 1 base and J by 7 bases, with 10 bases left in between. Here the CDR3 DNA reads TGTGCTAGTGGTTTGGACTTAAGGGGGACCCAGTACTTC. Its protein is CASGLDLRGTQYF.

This clonotype was seen repeatedly, ten times or more. The chain has TRBV7-2 and TRBJ1-6; D is undetermined. The V gene's germline CDR1 is SGHTA and CDR2 FQGNSA. CDR3 length: 14 residues. V was pared by 4 bases and J by 4 bases, with 8 bases between. CDR3 in amino acids: CASSSRGYNSPLHF. The CDR3 DNA reads TGTGCCAGCAGCTCGCGGGGATATAATTCACCCCTCCACTTT.

Regarding this clonotype: It may be a read error: a sequence one base away is much more abundant. The genes are TRBV7-2 and TRBJ2-7; no clear D. This CDR3 spans 13 amino acids. V was shortened by 1 base and J by 6 bases, with 10 bases between the two germline ends. Germline CDR1 SGHTA, CDR2 FQGNSA. CDR3 region: CASSLVETCEQYF. The CDR3 DNA reads TGTGCCAGCAGCTTAGTCGAAACCTGCGAGCAGTACTTC.

The chain joins TRBV5-5 to TRBJ2-5; 8 nucleotides align to TRBD2. In germline, CDR1 is SGHKS, CDR2 YYEKEE (reference sequence). J lost 11 bases, V lost 0 bases, and 15 bases had no gene match. The length of the CDR3 is 16 residues. CDR3 residues: CASSLDSGAAGPQQYF. The CDR3 region has the DNA TGTGCCAGCAGCTTGGATAGCGGGGCGGCCGGTCCTCAGCAGTACTTC. The complete variable domain, with remaining parts taken from reference TRBV5-5 and TRBJ2-5, reads DAGVTQSPTHLIKTRGQQVTLRCSPISGHKSVSWYQQVLGQGPQFIFQYYEKEERGRGNFPDRFSARQFPNYSSELNVNALLLGDSALYLCASSLDSGAAGPQQYFGPGTRLLVL.

This clonotype showed up many times. This chain joins TRBV20-1 and TRBJ2-5; 7 bases align to TRBD2. Trimming cost V 3 bases and J 5 bases; bases outside gene matches: 3. This CDR3 has 12 amino acids. Germline loops: CDR1 DFQATT, CDR2 SNEGSKA (reference sequence). For the CDR3, the DNA is TGCAGTGCTAGTGGGAGGGCGGAGACCCAGTACTTC. Translation gives CSASGRAETQYF.

This clonotype was detected only a few times. The J gene is TRBJ2-2, the V gene TRBV12-3 or TRBV12-4; the D is unclear. The CDR3 length is 14 residues. V lost 4 bases and J lost 6, with 12 bases in between. For the CDR3, the DNA is TGTGCCAGCAGTTCATATCTTAACCCCGGGGAGCTGTTTTTT. It specifies CASSSYLNPGELFF.

The chain has TRBV2 and TRBJ1-2, with 7 bases matching TRBD1. The CDR3 is 16 residues long. Germline lookup yields CDR1 SNHLY and CDR2 FYNNEI. Trimming at V came to 4 bases and at J to 0 bases, leaving 8 bases not matched to a gene. The CDR3 region is CASSGSGGTANYGYTF. The CDR3 DNA reads TGTGCCAGCAGTGGCTCAGGTGGGACAGCTAACTATGGCTACACCTTC.

The rearrangement uses TRBV4-3 and TRBJ2-3; D is tentatively TRBD1 or TRBD2 (6 bases each). The CDR3 contains 15 residues. Germline values: CDR1 LGHNA, CDR2 YSLEER. Trimming pared 1 base from V and 2 bases from J, leaving 10 bases between. CDR3 amino acids: CASSQASGATDTQYF. In DNA, the CDR3 is TGCGCCAGCAGCCAAGCGTCGGGGGCCACAGATACGCAGTATTTT.

This clonotype was detected ten times or more. V and J are TRBV7-2 and TRBJ1-4, with 8 bases that match TRBD1. The CDR3 has 13 amino acids. After removal of 3 bases from V and 12 bases from J, the junction contained 6 bases not matched to a gene. The germline V gene has CDR1 SGHTA and CDR2 FQGNSA. As DNA, the CDR3 is TGTGCCAGCAGCTTCACCCGGGACAGGCAACTGTTTTTT. It translates to CASSFTRDRQLFF.

This chain joins TRBV12-3 or TRBV12-4 and TRBJ1-3; the D gene is possibly TRBD1 (6 bases). V was pared by 7 bases and J by 9 bases, with 16 bases between. CDR3 length equals 13 residues. CDR3 nucleotide sequence: TGTGCCAGCACGCCAAGACAGGTAGCCACCATATATTTT. The encoded protein is CASTPRQVATIYF.

The chain carries TRBV11-2 and TRBJ2-5; 9 bases are a match to TRBD2. The DNA end is more similar to TRBJ2-7, so the J call may be wrong. Germline CDR1 SGHAT, CDR2 FQNNGV. The CDR3 length is 15 residues. As DNA, the CDR3 is TGTGCCAGCAGCCCATCGGTAGCGGGAGCCCACGAGCAGTACTTC. This translates into CASSPSVAGAHEQYF.

The chain recombines TRBV5-1 with TRBJ2-7; 11 nucleotides align to TRBD1. CDR3 length: 16 residues. The J segment lost 3 bases and the V segment lost 4 bases, leaving 9 bases of the junction unmatched. The V gene's germline CDR1 is SGHRS and CDR2 YFSETQ. In DNA form, the CDR3 reads TGCGCCAGCAGCGAAGAAACGGGACAGGGGGTCTACGAGCAGTACTTC. It translates to CASSEETGQGVYEQYF. Using reference TRBV5-1 and TRBJ2-7 for the parts outside the CDR3, the full variable domain is KAGVTQTPRYLIKTRGQQVTLSCSPISGHRSVSWYQQTPGQGLQFLFEYFSETQRNKGNFPGRFSGRQFSNSRSEMNVSTLELGDSALYLCASSEETGQGVYEQYFGPGTRLTVT.

This clonotype was counted at least ten times. The J gene is TRBJ2-5, the V gene TRBV11-1; D not resolved. Germline-derived CDR1 and CDR2 are SGHAT and FQDESV (reference sequence). Trimming took off 5 bases at V and 1 base at J, with 17 bases between the two ends. This CDR3 has 16 residues. CDR3 amino acids: CASSRHEIRGQETQYF. In DNA, the CDR3 is TGTGCCAGCAGCCGACATGAGATTAGAGGCCAAGAGACCCAGTACTTC.

This clonotype was seen repeatedly, ten times or more. The chain couples TRBV5-1 to TRBJ2-4; D is uncertain. V was trimmed by 7 bases and J by 0 bases, leaving 8 bases between them. The CDR3 sequence is 13 residues long. CDR1 SGHRS and CDR2 YFSETQ come from the germline V gene. CDR3 loop: CASRGVAKNIQYF. The CDR3 DNA sequence: TGCGCCAGCCGCGGAGTAGCCAAAAACATTCAGTACTTC. Full variable domain (rest looked up from reference TRBV5-1 and TRBJ2-4): KAGVTQTPRYLIKTRGQQVTLSCSPISGHRSVSWYQQTPGQGLQFLFEYFSETQRNKGNFPGRFSGRQFSNSRSEMNVSTLELGDSALYLCASRGVAKNIQYFGAGTRLSVL.

A word on this clonotype: Possible read error: a much larger clone is one base away. The V call is TRBV7-2, the J call TRBJ2-4, with D maybe TRBD2 (5 bases). Germline V gene lookup returns CDR1 SGHTA and CDR2 FQGNSA. V shed 3 bases and J shed 0 bases, with 12 bases lying between them. CDR3 length equals 16 residues. The CDR3 coding sequence is TGTGCCAGCAGCTTCCAGCGGATACTAGCCAAAAACATTCAGTACTTC. Translating gives CASSFQRILAKNIQYF.